This T cell receptor (beta chain) originates from a study of T cell responses to AZD1222 COVID-19 vaccine. Background on the study: Pooling of second doses given at about 4 or about 12 weeks was done.

The CDR3 loop spans 16 amino acids. CDR1 MGHDK and CDR2 SYGVNS come from the germline V gene. Trimming took 6 bases from V and 5 from J; bases not matched to a gene: 7. There are a few counts of this clone. Its antigen is not identified. Study-level findings and limits: None of the repertoires were sampled until the peak T cell response had passed.

Method: immunoSEQ multiplex PCR; TCRdb's copy keeps in-frame clones and lacks some. The top ten clones hold 2.9% of a sample with approximately 74,000 clones, 70% to 85% of them seen once. This material consisted of peripheral blood, taken on day 0 of AZD1222 vaccination. The gene calls are TRBV25-1 and TRBJ2-2, with 12 positions matching TRBD1. The receptor was derived from an adult in good health. In DNA, the CDR3 is TGTGCCAGCAGCGGGACAGGGGGCATTTGGACCGGGGAGCTGTTTTTT. Protein product: CASSGTGGIWTGELFF. Variable domain in full (rest from reference TRBV25-1 and TRBJ2-2): EADIYQTPRYLVIGTGKKITLECSQTMGHDKMYWYQQDPGMELHLIHYSYGVNSTEKGDLSSESTVSRIRTEHFPLTLESARPSHTSQYLCASSGTGGIWTGELFFGEGSRLTVL.